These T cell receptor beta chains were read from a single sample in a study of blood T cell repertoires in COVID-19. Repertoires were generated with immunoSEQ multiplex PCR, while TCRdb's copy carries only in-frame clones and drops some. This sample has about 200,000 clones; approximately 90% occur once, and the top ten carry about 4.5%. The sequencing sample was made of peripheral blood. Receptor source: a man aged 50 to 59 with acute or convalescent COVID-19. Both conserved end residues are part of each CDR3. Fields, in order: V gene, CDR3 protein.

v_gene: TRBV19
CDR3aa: CASIYRVSYNEQFF

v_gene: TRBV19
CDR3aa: CASSWEAANSGYTF

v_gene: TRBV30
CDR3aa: CAWSVQVGNTIYF

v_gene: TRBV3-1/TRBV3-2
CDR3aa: CASSQAGSNQPQHF

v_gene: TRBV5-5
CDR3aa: CASSPTGGLIYGYTF

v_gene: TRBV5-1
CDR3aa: CASSLGVGSYGYTF

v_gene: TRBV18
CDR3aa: CASSSSGTGDTEAFF

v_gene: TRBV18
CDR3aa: CASSRSAPTGWEIVGYTF

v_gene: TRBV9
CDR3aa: CASSVGSAGGRNTQYF

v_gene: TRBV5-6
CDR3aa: CASSLIGTEAFF

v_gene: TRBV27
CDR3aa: CASSLSLAGTGELFF

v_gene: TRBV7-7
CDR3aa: CASSSTGLGETQYF

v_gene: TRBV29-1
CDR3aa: CSVVRDSNNEKLFF

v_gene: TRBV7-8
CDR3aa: CASSYGGRSSYEQYF

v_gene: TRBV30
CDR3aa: CAWQFAGTYNSPLHF

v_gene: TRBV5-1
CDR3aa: CASSLDSNYGYTF

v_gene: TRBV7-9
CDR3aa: CASSLNTYYEQYF

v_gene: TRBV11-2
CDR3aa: CASSLQTGVTEAFF

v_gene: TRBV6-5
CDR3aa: CASSTTGFYEQYF

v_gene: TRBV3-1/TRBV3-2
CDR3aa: CASSHEAATNEKLFF

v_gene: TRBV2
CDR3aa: CASSLRTGVPTEAFF

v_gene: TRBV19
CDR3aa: CASQDRGPEAFF

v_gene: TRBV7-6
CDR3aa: CASSSGTGYTIYF

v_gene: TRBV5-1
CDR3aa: CASSGEGSHNSPLHF

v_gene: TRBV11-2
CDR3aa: CASRTGQTGNTIYF

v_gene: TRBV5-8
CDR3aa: CASSLAATKGANVLTF

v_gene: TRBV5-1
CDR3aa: CASSSGDRDYGYTF

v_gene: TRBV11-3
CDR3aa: CASSFGTSGGTSTDTQYF

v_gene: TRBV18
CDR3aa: CASSQTQGAANTEAFF

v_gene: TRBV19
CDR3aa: CASSRLAASTDTQYF

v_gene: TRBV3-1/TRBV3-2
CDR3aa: CASSHGTGRGEAFF

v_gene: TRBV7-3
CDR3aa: CASSQNPTSGGGDEQFF

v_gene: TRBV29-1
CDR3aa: CSVLTGMAYGYTF

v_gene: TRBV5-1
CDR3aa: CASSRGQGGYYEQYF

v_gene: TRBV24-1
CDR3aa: CATSDPGQGEETQYF

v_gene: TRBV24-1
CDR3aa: CATSDSGQGEETQYF

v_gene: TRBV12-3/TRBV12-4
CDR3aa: CASSLTSSYEQYF

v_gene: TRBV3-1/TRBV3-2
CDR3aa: CASSQEVRDEQYF

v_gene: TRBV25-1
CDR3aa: CASSETGYRGYTF

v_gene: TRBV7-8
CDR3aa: CASSAAGDYGYSF

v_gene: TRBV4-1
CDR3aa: CASSQDEAWVGRYGYTF

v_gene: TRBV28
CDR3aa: CASSPAGFYGYTF

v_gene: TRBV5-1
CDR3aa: CASSLVPNQPQHF

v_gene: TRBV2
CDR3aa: CASSGQGADGYTF

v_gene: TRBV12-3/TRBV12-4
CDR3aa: CASSFKGAVGYTF

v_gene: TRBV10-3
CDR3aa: CAISESTPRTAEAFF

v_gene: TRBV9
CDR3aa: CASSAGPRQGTEKLFF

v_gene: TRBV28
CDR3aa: CASSPGTNTDTQYF

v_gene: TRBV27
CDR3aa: CASSSLDSPYEQYF